These T cell receptor beta chains were read from a single sample in a study of cytomegalovirus exposure and HLA in healthy donors. Using immunoSEQ multiplex PCR, the repertoire was profiled, and TCRdb retains in-frame clones only, with some absent. The sample records fewer than 85,000 clones, roughly 90% being singletons. Sequencing was carried out using PBMCs. These receptors all come from a woman aged 18-29 years in good health and CMV-seropositive. Both conserved end residues are part of each CDR3. Fields, in order: J gene, clone size, V gene, D gene, CDR3 protein, CDR3 DNA. A D gene is named only where the DNA matches it firmly. Clone size is not always given. Where it is, it says once, few, many or a class for expanded clones.

>TRBJ1-1|NA|TRBV19|TRBD1
CASSIRQGATDTEAFF
TGTGCCAGTAGTATAAGACAGGGGGCAACTGACACTGAAGCTTTCTTT
>TRBJ2-7|NA|TRBV19|TRBD2
CASSILASGNYEQYF
TGTGCCAGTAGTATTTTGGCTAGCGGGAACTACGAGCAGTACTTC
>TRBJ2-3|NA|TRBV6-5|NA
CASRVSGTTDTQYF
TGTGCCAGCAGGGTCTCCGGGACTACAGATACGCAGTATTTT
>TRBJ2-1|NA|TRBV9|NA
CASSVDSYNEQFF
TGTGCCAGCAGCGTAGACTCTTACAATGAGCAGTTCTTC
>TRBJ2-1|NA|TRBV5-4|NA
CASSLGGASSYNEQFF
TGTGCCAGCAGCTTGGGCGGGGCGAGCTCCTACAATGAGCAGTTCTTC
>TRBJ2-3|NA|TRBV25-1|NA
CASSEFRGATDTQYF
TGTGCCAGCAGTGAATTTCGGGGGGCAACAGATACGCAGTATTTT
>TRBJ2-3|NA|TRBV9|TRBD2
CASSVSGGAVDTQYF
TGTGCCAGCAGCGTTAGCGGGGGGGCCGTAGATACGCAGTATTTT
>TRBJ2-7|NA|TRBV29-1|TRBD1
CSVLGPGQGSSYEQYF
TGCAGCGTTCTGGGGCCGGGACAGGGGAGCTCCTACGAGCAGTACTTC
>TRBJ2-2|NA|TRBV5-6|NA
CASSPRASKSGELFF
TGTGCCAGCAGCCCGCGGGCCTCTAAATCCGGGGAGCTGTTTTTT
>TRBJ2-1|few|TRBV4-2|TRBD2
CASSPSAGGYEQFF
TGTGCCAGCAGCCCCTCGGCGGGGGGTTATGAGCAGTTCTTC
>TRBJ2-7|once|TRBV5-1|TRBD1
CASSLGTVWGQKYEQYF
TGCGCCAGCAGCTTGGGTACCGTCTGGGGACAGAAATACGAGCAGTACTTC
>TRBJ2-7|NA|TRBV4-1|TRBD1
CASSQVPTGTYEQYF
TGCGCCAGCAGCCAAGTCCCGACAGGGACCTACGAGCAGTACTTC
>TRBJ2-2|few|TRBV15|TRBD1
CATSPRDRVDTGELFF
TGTGCCACCAGCCCAAGGGACAGGGTAGACACCGGGGAGCTGTTTTTT
>TRBJ1-5|NA|TRBV30|TRBD1
CAWSPETGGNQPQHF
TGTGCCTGGAGTCCGGAGACAGGGGGCAATCAGCCCCAGCATTTT
>TRBJ1-1|once|TRBV18|NA
CASSPMAVAMNTEAFF
TGTGCCAGCTCGCCTATGGCGGTTGCCATGAACACTGAAGCTTTCTTT
>TRBJ2-7|NA|TRBV5-8|NA
CASSLRSDLSHEQYF
TGTGCCAGCAGCTTGCGATCGGACTTGTCTCACGAGCAGTACTTC
>TRBJ1-6|NA|TRBV4-3|TRBD1
CASSLGTDNSPLHF
TGCGCCAGCAGCCTTGGGACAGATAATTCACCCCTCCACTTT
>TRBJ2-6|NA|TRBV6-6|NA
CASSYPDVLTF
TGTGCCAGCAGTTATCCCGACGTCCTGACTTTC
>TRBJ1-2|NA|TRBV6-1|NA
CASSDAEAGTTLYGYGYTF
TGTGCCAGCAGTGACGCCGAGGCCGGGACAACCCTATACGGCTATGGCTACACCTTC
>TRBJ1-6|NA|TRBV5-1|TRBD1
CASSKRDRDYSYNSPLHF
TGCGCCAGCAGCAAAAGGGACAGGGACTACTCCTATAATTCACCCCTCCACTTT
>TRBJ2-3|NA|TRBV11-3|TRBD1
CASSLGWTGKQYF
TGTGCCAGCAGCTTAGGCTGGACAGGGAAGCAGTATTTT
>TRBJ1-6|NA|TRBV19|NA
CASRDSQGRVSSPLHF
TGTGCCAGTAGAGATTCTCAGGGGCGAGTTTCATCACCCCTCCACTTT
>TRBJ2-5|NA|TRBV28|NA
CASSLFQGGWGAQYF
TGTGCCAGCAGTTTATTTCAGGGGGGCTGGGGGGCCCAGTACTTC
>TRBJ2-1|NA|TRBV27|TRBD1
CASSLSVIWVQGSYNEQFF
TGTGCCAGCAGTTTATCCGTTATCTGGGTACAGGGGTCCTACAATGAGCAGTTCTTC
>TRBJ2-7|NA|TRBV7-9|TRBD2
CASSKTSGSGNEQYF
TGTGCCAGCAGTAAAACTAGCGGGAGTGGTAACGAGCAGTACTTC
>TRBJ2-2|once|TRBV5-4|NA
CASSLSGNTGELFF
TGTGCCAGCAGCTTGTCGGGGAACACCGGGGAGCTGTTTTTT
>TRBJ1-1|few|TRBV2|TRBD1
CASRVPGQGMNTEAFF
TGTGCCAGCAGGGTCCCGGGACAGGGAATGAACACTGAAGCTTTCTTT
>TRBJ1-1|NA|TRBV2|NA
CASTDRGGVWTEAFF
TGTGCCAGCACCGACCGCGGCGGGGTATGGACTGAAGCTTTCTTT
>TRBJ2-1|NA|TRBV28|TRBD2
CASSFRGSRAGVPYNEQFF
TGTGCCAGCAGTTTTCGGGGAAGTAGAGCGGGAGTTCCCTACAATGAGCAGTTCTTC
>TRBJ2-7|once|TRBV27|TRBD1
CASSPRTGLRSYEQYF
TGTGCCAGCAGCCCGCGGACAGGGTTAAGGTCCTACGAGCAGTACTTC
>TRBJ2-3|NA|TRBV30|TRBD1
CAWAPGTGTDTQYF
TGTGCCTGGGCTCCCGGGACAGGAACAGATACGCAGTATTTT